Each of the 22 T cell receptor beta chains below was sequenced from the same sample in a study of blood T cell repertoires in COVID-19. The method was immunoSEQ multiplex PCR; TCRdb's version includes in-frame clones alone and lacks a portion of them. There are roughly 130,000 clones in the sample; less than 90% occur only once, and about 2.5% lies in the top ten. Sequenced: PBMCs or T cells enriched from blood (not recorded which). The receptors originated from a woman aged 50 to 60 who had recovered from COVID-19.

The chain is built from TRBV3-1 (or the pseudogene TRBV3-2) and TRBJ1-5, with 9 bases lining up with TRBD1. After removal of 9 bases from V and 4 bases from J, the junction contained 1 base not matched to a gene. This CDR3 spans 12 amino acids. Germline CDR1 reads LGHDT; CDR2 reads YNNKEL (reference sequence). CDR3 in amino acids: CASGTGNQPQHF. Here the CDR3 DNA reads TGTGCCAGTGGGACAGGGAATCAGCCCCAGCATTTT.

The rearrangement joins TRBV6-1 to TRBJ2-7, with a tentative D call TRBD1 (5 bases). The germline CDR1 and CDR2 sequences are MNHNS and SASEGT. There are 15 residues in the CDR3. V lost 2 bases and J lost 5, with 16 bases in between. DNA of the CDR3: TGTGCCAGCAGTGAATTCTACCGGCAAGGGGACGAGCAGTACTTC. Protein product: CASSEFYRQGDEQYF.

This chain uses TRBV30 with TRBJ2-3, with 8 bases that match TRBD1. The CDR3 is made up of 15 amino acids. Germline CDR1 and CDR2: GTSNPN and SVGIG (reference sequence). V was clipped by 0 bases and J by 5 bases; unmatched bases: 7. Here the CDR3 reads CAWSVPAGGLDTQYF. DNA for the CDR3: TGTGCCTGGAGTGTACCGGCAGGGGGCTTAGATACGCAGTATTTT.

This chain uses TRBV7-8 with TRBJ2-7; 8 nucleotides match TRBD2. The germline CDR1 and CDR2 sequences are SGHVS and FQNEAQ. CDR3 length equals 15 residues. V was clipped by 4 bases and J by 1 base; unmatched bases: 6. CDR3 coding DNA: TGTGCCAGCAGCTCCCGGGGGGGGGTATCCTACGAGCAGTACTTC. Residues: CASSSRGGVSYEQYF.

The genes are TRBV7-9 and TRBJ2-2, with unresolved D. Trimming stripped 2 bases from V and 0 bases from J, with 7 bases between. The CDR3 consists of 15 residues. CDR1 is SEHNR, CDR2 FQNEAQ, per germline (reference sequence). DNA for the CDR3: TGTGCCAGCAGCTTACTCTTCGCGAACACCGGGGAGCTGTTTTTT. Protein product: CASSLLFANTGELFF.

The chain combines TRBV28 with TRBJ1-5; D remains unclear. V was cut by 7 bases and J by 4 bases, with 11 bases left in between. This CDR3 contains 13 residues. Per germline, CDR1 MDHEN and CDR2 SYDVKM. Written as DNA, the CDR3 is TGTGCCAGCACCTTTCTTGAGAATCAGCCCCAGCATTTT. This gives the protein CASTFLENQPQHF.

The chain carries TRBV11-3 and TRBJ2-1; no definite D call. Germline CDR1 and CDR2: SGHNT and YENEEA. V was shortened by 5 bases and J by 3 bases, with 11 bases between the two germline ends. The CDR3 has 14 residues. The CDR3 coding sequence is TGTGCCAGCAGCGATGACGGAGACTACAATGAGCAGTTCTTC. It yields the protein CASSDDGDYNEQFF.

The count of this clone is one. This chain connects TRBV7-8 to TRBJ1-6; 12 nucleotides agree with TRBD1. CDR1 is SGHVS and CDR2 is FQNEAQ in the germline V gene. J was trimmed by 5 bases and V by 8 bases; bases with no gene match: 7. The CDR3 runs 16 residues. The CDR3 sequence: CASRPRDRGHNSPLHF. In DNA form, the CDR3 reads TGTGCCAGCCGCCCCCGGGACAGGGGGCATAATTCACCCCTCCACTTT.

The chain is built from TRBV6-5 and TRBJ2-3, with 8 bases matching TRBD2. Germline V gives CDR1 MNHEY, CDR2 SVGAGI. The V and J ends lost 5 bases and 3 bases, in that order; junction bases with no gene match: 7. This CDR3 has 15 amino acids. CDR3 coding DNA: TGTGCCAGCAGTACCTTTGCGGGGGGTACAGATACGCAGTATTTT. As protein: CASSTFAGGTDTQYF.

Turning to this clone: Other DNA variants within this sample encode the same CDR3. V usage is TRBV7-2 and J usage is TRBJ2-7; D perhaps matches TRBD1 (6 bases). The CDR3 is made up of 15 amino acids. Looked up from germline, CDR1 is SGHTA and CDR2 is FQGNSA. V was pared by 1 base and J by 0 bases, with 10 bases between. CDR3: CASSLGGRFSYEQYF. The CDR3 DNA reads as TGTGCCAGCAGCTTAGGGGGGCGGTTCTCCTACGAGCAGTACTTC.

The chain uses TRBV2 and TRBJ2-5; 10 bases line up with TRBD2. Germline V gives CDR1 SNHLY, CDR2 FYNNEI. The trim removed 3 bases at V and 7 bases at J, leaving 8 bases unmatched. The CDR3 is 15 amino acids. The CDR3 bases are TGTGCCAGCAGTGAGAATAGCGGGGGGTCAGTGACCCAGTACTTC. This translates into CASSENSGGSVTQYF.

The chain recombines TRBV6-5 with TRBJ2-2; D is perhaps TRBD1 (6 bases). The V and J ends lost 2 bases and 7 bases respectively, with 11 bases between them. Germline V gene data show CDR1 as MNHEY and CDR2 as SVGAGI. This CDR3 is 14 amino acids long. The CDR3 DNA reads TGTGCCAGCAGTTACACAGGGTTCGTCGGGGAGCTGTTTTTT. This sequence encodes CASSYTGFVGELFF.

The CDR3 reads CASAASASSGANVLTF. The CDR3 DNA is TGTGCCAGCGCGGCTAGCGCTAGCTCTGGGGCCAACGTCCTGACTTTC. The rearrangement joins TRBV6-4 to TRBJ2-6; maybe TRBD2 (6 bases). Germline V CDR1 and CDR2: MRHNA, SNTAGT. The CDR3 contains 16 residues. Trimming shortened V by 8 bases and J by 0 bases, and 14 bases separated the two germline ends.

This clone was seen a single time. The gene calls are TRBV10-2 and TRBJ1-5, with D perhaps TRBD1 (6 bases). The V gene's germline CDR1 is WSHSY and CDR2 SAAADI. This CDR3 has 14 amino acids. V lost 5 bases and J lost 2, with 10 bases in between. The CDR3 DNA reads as TGCGCCAGCAGTAGCAGGACAGGCAATCAGCCCCAGCATTTT. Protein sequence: CASSSRTGNQPQHF.

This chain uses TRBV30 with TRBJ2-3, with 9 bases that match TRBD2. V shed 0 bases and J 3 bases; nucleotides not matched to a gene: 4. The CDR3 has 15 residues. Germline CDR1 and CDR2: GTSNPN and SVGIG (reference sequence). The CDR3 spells CAWSVKAGGTDTQYF. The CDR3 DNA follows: TGTGCCTGGAGTGTAAAAGCGGGGGGTACAGATACGCAGTATTTT.

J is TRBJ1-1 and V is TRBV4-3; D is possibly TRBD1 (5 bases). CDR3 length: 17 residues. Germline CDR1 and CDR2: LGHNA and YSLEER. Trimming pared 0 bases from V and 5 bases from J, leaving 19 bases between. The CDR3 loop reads CASSQDFGGGRRTEAFF. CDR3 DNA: TGCGCCAGCAGCCAAGATTTTGGGGGAGGGCGAAGGACTGAAGCTTTCTTT.

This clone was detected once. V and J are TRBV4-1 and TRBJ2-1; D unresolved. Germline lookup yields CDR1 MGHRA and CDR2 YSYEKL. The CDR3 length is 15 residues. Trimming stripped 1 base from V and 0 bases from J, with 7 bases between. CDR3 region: CASSQGVSSYNEQFF. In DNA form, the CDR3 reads TGCGCCAGCAGCCAAGGCGTAAGCTCCTACAATGAGCAGTTCTTC.

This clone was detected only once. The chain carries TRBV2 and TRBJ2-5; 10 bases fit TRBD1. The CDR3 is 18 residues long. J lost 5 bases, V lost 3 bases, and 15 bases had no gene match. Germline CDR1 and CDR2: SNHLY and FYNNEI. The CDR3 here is CASSDGQGVFWGMETQYF. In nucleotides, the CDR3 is TGTGCCAGCAGTGATGGACAGGGGGTCTTTTGGGGGATGGAGACCCAGTACTTC.

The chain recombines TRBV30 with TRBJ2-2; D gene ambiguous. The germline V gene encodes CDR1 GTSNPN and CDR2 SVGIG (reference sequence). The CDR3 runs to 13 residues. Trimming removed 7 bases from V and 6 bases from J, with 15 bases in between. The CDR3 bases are TGTGCCTTACGTTACTCCGTGGCCGGGGAGCTGTTTTTT. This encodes CALRYSVAGELFF. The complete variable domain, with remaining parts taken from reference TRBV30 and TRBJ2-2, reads SQTIHQWPATLVQPVGSPLSLECTVEGTSNPNLYWYRQAAGRGLQLLFYSVGIGQISSEVPQNLSASRPQDRQFILSSKKLLLSDSGFYLCALRYSVAGELFFGEGSRLTVL.

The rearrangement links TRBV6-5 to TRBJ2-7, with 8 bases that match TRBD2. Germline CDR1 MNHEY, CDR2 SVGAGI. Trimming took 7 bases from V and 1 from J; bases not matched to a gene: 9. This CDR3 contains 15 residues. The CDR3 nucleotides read TGTGCCAGCACCGCTCGGCGGGGGGATTCCTACGAGCAGTACTTC. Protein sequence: CASTARRGDSYEQYF.

The CDR3 DNA follows: TGTGCCAGCAGTTTAAAGGGGGCCGTAACCTACGAGCAGTACTTC. Its protein product is CASSLKGAVTYEQYF. The rearrangement joins TRBV27 to TRBJ2-7; 7 nucleotides align to TRBD1. The CDR3 totals 15 residues. Unmatched junction bases numbered 6, after V lost 2 bases and J lost 2 bases. Germline V gene lookup returns CDR1 MNHEY and CDR2 SMNVEV (reference sequence).

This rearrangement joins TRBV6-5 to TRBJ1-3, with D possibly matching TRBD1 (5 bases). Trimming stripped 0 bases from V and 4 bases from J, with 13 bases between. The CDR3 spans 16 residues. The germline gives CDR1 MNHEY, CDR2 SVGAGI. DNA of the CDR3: TGTGCCAGCAGTTACTCGCTCAGGGCCGTAGGAAACACCATATATTTT. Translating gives CASSYSLRAVGNTIYF.